This entry lists 20 T cell receptor beta chains sequenced from one sample in a study of low-dose radiotherapy and immunotherapy resistance in tumors. Alpha- and beta-chain coverage of first-strand cDNA came from TRAV- and TRBV-specific primers. Both a constant-region primer and a V-primer adapter served to amplify TCRs across roughly 20 PCR cycles. TCRdb reprocessed the reads with MiXCR, giving one entry per CDR3 protein. The sample contains 13,000 or so distinct CDR3 sequences, around 75% of which appear only once. These receptors were collected from a human donor with advanced metastatic prostate, ovarian, gallbladder or colorectal cancer (not recorded which). This table probably holds off-target reads from a library built for another chain.

The chain couples TRBV6-4 to TRBJ1-2, with 8 bases lining up with TRBD1. CDR1 MRHNA and CDR2 SNTAGT come from the germline V gene. After removal of 2 bases from V and 2 bases from J, the junction contained 1 base not matched to a gene. CDR3 length equals 14 residues. The CDR3 coding sequence is TGTGCCAGCAGTGACACAGGGGGGAACTATGGCTACACCTTC. Its translation is CASSDTGGNYGYTF.

V and J are TRBV20-1 and TRBJ2-5; the match to TRBD2 covers 7 bases. CDR1 is DFQATT and CDR2 is SNEGSKA in the germline V gene (reference sequence). CDR3 length: 14 amino acids. V was pared by 3 bases and J by 2 bases, with 6 bases of the junction left unmatched. CDR3 loop: CSARGGTEQETQYF. CDR3 bases: TGCAGTGCTAGGGGAGGGACGGAGCAAGAGACCCAGTACTTC.

This chain connects TRBV5-6 to TRBJ2-5, with 9 nucleotides matching TRBD1. The CDR3 is made up of 15 amino acids. Germline V gene lookup returns CDR1 SGHDT and CDR2 YYEEEE. The ends lost 4 bases at V and 5 bases at J; junction bases unmatched: 9. CDR3 region: CASSGTGPQRETQYF. The CDR3 DNA reads as TGTGCCAGCAGCGGGACAGGGCCTCAACGGGAGACCCAGTACTTC.

This clonotype has only one observation. The chain links TRBV29-1 to TRBJ2-3; D is undetermined. The CDR3 is 13 amino acids. V shed 8 bases and J shed 0 bases, with 12 bases lying between them. Per germline, CDR1 SQVTM and CDR2 ANQGSEA. The CDR3, as DNA: TGCAGCTCCGCACTATCTAGCACAGATACGCAGTATTTT. Protein product: CSSALSSTDTQYF.

The V gene is TRBV5-5, the J gene TRBJ1-2; tentatively, D is TRBD1 (5 bases). Germline V gives CDR1 SGHKS, CDR2 YYEKEE (reference sequence). The V gene lost 5 bases and the J gene lost 7 bases, with 18 bases spanning the gap. The CDR3 totals 14 residues. CDR3 nucleotide sequence: TGTGCCAGCAGTCCCCTCGGGGGGGTGAGTGGCTACACCTTC. Translated: CASSPLGGVSGYTF.

This sequence joins TRBV11-2 and TRBJ2-2, with a possible D match to TRBD1 (6 bases). Germline assignment: CDR1 SGHAT and CDR2 FQNNGV. V was clipped by 4 bases and J by 0 bases, with 6 bases between them. This CDR3 is 14 amino acids long. The CDR3, as DNA: TGTGCCAGCAGCTGGGACACGAACACCGGGGAGCTGTTTTTT. Translation gives CASSWDTNTGELFF.

The gene calls are TRBV7-9 and TRBJ2-5; the D gene is possibly TRBD2 (6 bases). Trimming stripped 8 bases from V and 2 bases from J, with 15 bases between. The CDR3 has 14 residues. CDR1 SEHNR and CDR2 FQNEAQ come from the germline V gene (reference sequence). CDR3 DNA sequence: TGTGCCAGCGTCGGGACGGGGGAGCAAGAGACCCAGTACTTC. This sequence encodes CASVGTGEQETQYF.

The V gene is TRBV11-3, the J gene TRBJ2-3; maybe TRBD1 (6 bases). There are 15 residues in the CDR3. Germline CDR1 SGHNT, CDR2 YENEEA. V was cut by 4 bases and J by 0 bases, with 11 bases left in between. CDR3 in amino acids: CASSSRDTSTDTQYF. CDR3 sequence (DNA): TGTGCCAGCAGCTCCCGGGACACAAGCACAGATACGCAGTATTTT.

The gene calls are TRBV6-1 and TRBJ2-7; tentatively, D is TRBD1 or TRBD2 (5 bases each). CDR1 is MNHNS, CDR2 SASEGT, per germline. V was trimmed by 5 bases and J by 7 bases, leaving 15 bases between them. This CDR3 is 13 amino acids long. CDR3 loop: CASSLVGVGEQYF. Here the CDR3 DNA reads TGTGCCAGCAGTCTAGTGGGGGTAGGAGAGCAGTACTTC.

The chain recombines TRBV5-1 with TRBJ2-3; no firm D call. CDR3 size: 11 residues. The V gene's germline CDR1 is SGHRS and CDR2 YFSETQ. Trimming took 4 bases from V and 5 from J, leaving 5 bases between them. The CDR3 spells CASSQKDTQYF. The CDR3 region has the DNA TGCGCCAGCAGCCAGAAAGATACGCAGTATTTT.

CDR3: CASSSGQVWATDTQYF. As DNA, the CDR3 is TGTGCCAGCAGCTCAGGACAGGTCTGGGCCACAGATACGCAGTATTTT. The chain joins TRBV11-2 to TRBJ2-3; 7 bases map to TRBD1. The CDR3 is 16 residues long. Losses at the gene ends were 4 bases for V and 2 bases for J; bases not matched to a gene: 9. CDR1 and CDR2 from the germline V gene are SGHAT and FQNNGV.

This clonotype was found once. The gene calls are TRBV12-3 or TRBV12-4 and TRBJ2-3, with TRBD2 identical over 9 bases. This CDR3 region has 15 residues. The trim removed 5 bases at V and 6 bases at J, leaving 9 bases unmatched. This chain's CDR3 is CASSPRRGGGDTQYF. In nucleotides, the CDR3 is TGTGCCAGCAGTCCGAGGCGGGGGGGCGGTGATACGCAGTATTTT.

This clonotype was counted only a few times. V gene TRBV5-6 combines with J gene TRBJ2-5; TRBD1 is a possible D gene (5 bases). Germline CDR1 is SGHDT and CDR2 is YYEEEE. V was clipped by 3 bases and J by 5 bases, with 23 bases between them. CDR3 length: 17 amino acids. Written as DNA, the CDR3 is TGTGCCAGCAGCTCGAGGACCGGCAGCTGGGGCCTGGAGACCCAGTACTTC. Residues: CASSSRTGSWGLETQYF.

This clonotype was seen a few times. This chain links TRBV2 with TRBJ2-1; D is uncertain. CDR3 length equals 12 residues. Germline V gene sequence: CDR1 SNHLY, CDR2 FYNNEI. V gave up 7 bases and J gave up 7 bases, with 11 bases separating them. In DNA form, the CDR3 reads TGTGCCAGCACAGAGGCGATAAATGAGCAGTTCTTC. Its translation: CASTEAINEQFF.

The chain combines TRBV18 with TRBJ2-2, with D maybe TRBD1 (5 bases). CDR3 length equals 15 residues. Trimming removed 2 bases from V and 3 bases from J, with 10 bases in between. CDR1 and CDR2 from the germline V gene are KGHSH and LQKENI. CDR3 sequence (DNA): TGTGCCAGCTCACCAGTCACAGGAGACACCGGGGAGCTGTTTTTT. Encoded protein: CASSPVTGDTGELFF.

This clonotype was picked up a small number of times. The chain links TRBV10-3 to TRBJ2-4, with 8 bases identical to TRBD2. The CDR3 runs to 14 residues. J lost 3 bases, V lost 2 bases, and 0 bases had no gene match. CDR1 is ENHRY, CDR2 SYGVKD, per germline. CDR3: CAISEGTSKNIQYF. CDR3 bases: TGTGCCATCAGTGAGGGGACTAGCAAAAACATTCAGTACTTC.

This clonotype was detected a few times. This rearrangement joins TRBV14 to TRBJ1-1, with TRBD1 matching over 8 bases. V shed 7 bases, J shed 4 bases, and the junction held 11 bases outside the gene matches. The germline V gene has CDR1 SGHDN and CDR2 FVKESK. This CDR3 comprises 15 residues. The CDR3 is CASIPTQGATTEAFF. The CDR3 DNA follows: TGTGCCAGCATCCCCACCCAGGGGGCGACCACTGAAGCTTTCTTT.

The chain employs TRBV6-5 and TRBJ2-5; 7 bases align to TRBD2. Germline loops: CDR1 MNHEY, CDR2 SVGAGI. The CDR3 contains 15 residues. Trimming cost V 2 bases and J 5 bases; bases outside gene matches: 8. The CDR3 sequence is CASSYPGLDGETQYF. In nucleotides, the CDR3 is TGTGCCAGCAGTTACCCCGGACTAGACGGCGAGACCCAGTACTTC.

The gene calls are TRBV11-3 and TRBJ1-1; TRBD1 is a possible D gene (6 bases). Germline V CDR1 and CDR2: SGHNT, YENEEA. V dropped 5 bases and J dropped 1 base, with 8 bases sitting between them. The CDR3 length is 13 residues. Here the CDR3 reads CASSQQGNTEAFF. The CDR3 coding sequence is TGTGCCAGCAGCCAACAGGGGAACACTGAAGCTTTCTTT.

The chain employs TRBV6-4 and TRBJ2-3; D unclear. CDR3 length equals 15 residues. Germline V gives CDR1 MRHNA, CDR2 SNTAGT. With 4 bases removed from V and 0 bases from J, the gap between germline ends came to 11 bases. The chain's CDR3 is CASSVVSLSTDTQYF. CDR3 DNA: TGTGCCAGCAGTGTCGTTAGCCTTAGCACAGATACGCAGTATTTT.